The 22 T cell receptor beta chains listed next were all sequenced from one sample in a study of T cell responses to AZD1222 COVID-19 vaccine. Sequencing was performed with immunoSEQ multiplex PCR; in TCRdb, only in-frame clones are kept and a portion is missing. The sample contains about 48,000 clones, around 91% of which appear only once. The input for sequencing was peripheral blood, taken 28 days after the second AZD1222 dose. Receptors originate from an adult who received the AZD1222 COVID-19 vaccine.

This clone was seen just once. CDR3 protein: CASSHQPGTRNGDEQFF. The CDR3 nucleotides are TGCGCCAGCAGCCATCAACCCGGGACTAGGAATGGCGATGAGCAGTTCTTC. The V call is TRBV4-3, the J call TRBJ2-1; 8 nucleotides line up with TRBD2. Germline CDR1 is LGHNA and CDR2 is YSLEER. The CDR3 loop spans 17 amino acids. V was clipped by 3 bases and J by 8 bases; unmatched bases: 15.

This clone was seen more than once but under ten times. The gene calls are TRBV18 and TRBJ1-4, with 9 bases fitting TRBD1. The ends lost 3 bases at V and 4 bases at J; junction bases unmatched: 0. CDR3 size: 14 residues. Germline V CDR1 and CDR2: KGHSH, LQKENI. DNA of the CDR3: TGTGCCAGCTCACCGGGACAGGGTAATGAAAAACTGTTTTTT. It translates to CASSPGQGNEKLFF.

V is TRBV28 and J is TRBJ2-3, with a weak D call TRBD1 (5 bases). The germline V and J ends were trimmed by 4 bases and 5 bases, with 10 bases remaining between them. Germline V gives CDR1 MDHEN, CDR2 SYDVKM. CDR3 length: 13 amino acids. The CDR3 bases are TGTGCCAGCAGTTCCCAAGGGGTAGATACGCAGTATTTT. This translates into CASSSQGVDTQYF.

The V gene is TRBV28, the J gene TRBJ1-6; D remains ambiguous. The length of the CDR3 is 16 residues. Trimming took off 6 bases at V and 0 bases at J, with 12 bases between the two ends. CDR1 is MDHEN and CDR2 is SYDVKM in the germline V gene. The CDR3 DNA reads as TGTGCCAGCAGCCTTGACGGGAGCTCCTATAATTCACCCCTCCACTTT. Translation: CASSLDGSSYNSPLHF.

The V and J genes are TRBV3-1 (or the pseudogene TRBV3-2) and TRBJ2-7, with D tentatively TRBD1 or TRBD2 (5 bases each). CDR3 length: 15 residues. V lost 4 bases and J 5 bases, leaving 18 bases between the germline ends. From germline, CDR1 is LGHDT and CDR2 YNNKEL (reference sequence). The CDR3 DNA follows: TGTGCCAGCAGCCGGCGCAGGGACGTCCAGAACGAGCAGTACTTC. Its protein product is CASSRRRDVQNEQYF.

The chain recombines TRBV28 with TRBJ2-7; perhaps TRBD2 as D (6 bases). Trimming took 4 bases from V and 8 from J, leaving 24 bases between them. CDR1 and CDR2 (germline): MDHEN, SYDVKM. The CDR3 is 16 residues long. Here the CDR3 reads CASSSTYRELNGQQYF. In nucleotides, the CDR3 is TGTGCCAGCAGTTCGACGTACCGGGAGCTAAATGGCCAGCAGTACTTC. Supplemented by reference TRBV28 and TRBJ2-7, the full variable domain reads DVKVTQSSRYLVKRTGEKVFLECVQDMDHENMFWYRQDPGLGLRLIYFSYDVKMKEKGDIPEGYSVSREKKERFSLILESASTNQTSMYLCASSSTYRELNGQQYFGPGTRLTVT.

CDR3 coding DNA: TGTGCCAGTAGTATTCTATCAGGGACTGGGGCCAACGTCCTGACTTTC. Translation: CASSILSGTGANVLTF. The chain has TRBV19 and TRBJ2-6; D perhaps matches TRBD1 (5 bases). Germline loops: CDR1 LNHDA, CDR2 SQIVND (reference sequence). V gave up 3 bases and J gave up 2 bases, with 11 bases separating them. The CDR3 has 16 residues. Combining the CDR3 with reference TRBV19 and TRBJ2-6 gives the whole variable domain DGGITQSPKYLFRKEGQNVTLSCEQNLNHDAMYWYRQDPGQGLRLIYYSQIVNDFQKGDIAEGYSVSREKKESFPLTVTSAQKNPTAFYLCASSILSGTGANVLTFGAGSRLTVL.

The chain joins TRBV19 to TRBJ2-3; unclear D gene. Germline V lookup: CDR1 LNHDA, CDR2 SQIVND (reference sequence). CDR3 length: 14 amino acids. The V gene lost 3 bases and the J gene lost 1 base, with 8 bases spanning the gap. The CDR3 reads CASSITGGTDTQYF. The DNA of the CDR3 is TGTGCCAGTAGTATCACTGGTGGCACAGATACGCAGTATTTT.

The gene calls are TRBV6-5 and TRBJ1-2; D is uncertain. The CDR3 loop spans 16 amino acids. Germline assignment: CDR1 MNHEY and CDR2 SVGAGI. Deletions cut 4 bases from V and 0 bases from J, with 15 bases between. CDR3 region: CASSSWTELSNYGYTF. The CDR3 bases are TGTGCCAGCAGTTCGTGGACGGAACTATCTAACTATGGCTACACCTTC.

This clone was counted once. The chain uses TRBV13 and TRBJ1-4, with TRBD1 matching 9 bases. V trimming: 0 bases; J trimming: 6 bases; junction bases outside the gene matches: 8. The germline V gene has CDR1 PRHDT and CDR2 FYEKMQ (reference sequence). This CDR3 has 17 amino acids. CDR3 coding DNA: TGTGCCAGCAGCTTAGGCCTCCACAGGGGGCTTGATGAAAAACTGTTTTTT. This sequence encodes CASSLGLHRGLDEKLFF.

This chain links TRBV5-6 with TRBJ1-2, with 7 bases lining up with TRBD1. This CDR3 spans 13 amino acids. Trimming at V came to 4 bases and at J to 4 bases, leaving 4 bases not matched to a gene. Germline V lookup: CDR1 SGHDT, CDR2 YYEEEE. CDR3 coding DNA: TGTGCCAGCAGCGCGACAGGGTCCTATGGCTACACCTTC. Its protein is CASSATGSYGYTF.

The gene calls are TRBV19 and TRBJ2-7, with TRBD2 matching over 15 bases. V was pared by 9 bases and J by 6 bases, with 9 bases of the junction left unmatched. Looked up from germline, CDR1 is LNHDA and CDR2 is SQIVND (reference sequence). This CDR3 is 15 amino acids long. The chain's CDR3 is CASARQGLAGGEQYF. DNA of the CDR3: TGTGCCAGCGCGAGACAGGGACTAGCGGGAGGCGAGCAGTACTTC.

This chain joins TRBV6-5 and TRBJ1-1, with 7 bases identical to TRBD1. V shed 8 bases and J 5 bases; nucleotides not matched to a gene: 8. Germline values: CDR1 MNHEY, CDR2 SVGAGI. This CDR3 has 13 residues. CDR3 sequence reads: CASAGGWGTEAFF. The DNA for the CDR3 is TGTGCCAGCGCAGGGGGTTGGGGTACTGAAGCTTTCTTT.

This rearrangement joins TRBV27 to TRBJ2-1; TRBD2 agrees at 9 bases. There are 16 residues in the CDR3. The J segment lost 7 bases and the V segment lost 6 bases, leaving 13 bases of the junction unmatched. Germline-derived CDR1 and CDR2 are MNHEY and SMNVEV (reference sequence). CDR3 in amino acids: CASRLSGSGSGNEQFF. In DNA form, the CDR3 reads TGTGCCAGCAGACTTAGCGGGAGTGGATCGGGAAATGAGCAGTTCTTC.

The J gene is TRBJ1-6, the V gene TRBV5-5; D not certain. The CDR3 extends over 16 amino acids. Germline lookup yields CDR1 SGHKS and CDR2 YYEKEE (reference sequence). Trimming stripped 0 bases from V and 2 bases from J, with 9 bases between. The CDR3 DNA reads as TGTGCCAGCAGCTTGGATGGGCTGGCCTATAATTCACCCCTCCACTTT. This gives the protein CASSLDGLAYNSPLHF.

This clone appeared once. V gene TRBV6-5 combines with J gene TRBJ2-7, with 7 bases identical to TRBD1. V shed 2 bases and J 2 bases; nucleotides not matched to a gene: 6. Germline loops: CDR1 MNHEY, CDR2 SVGAGI. This CDR3 comprises 15 residues. CDR3 coding DNA: TGTGCCAGCAGTTACAACCTCGGACAGGCCTACGAGCAGTACTTC. It codes for CASSYNLGQAYEQYF.

The chain combines TRBV9 with TRBJ2-1, with 12 bases that match TRBD2. J lost 2 bases, V lost 3 bases, and 6 bases had no gene match. This CDR3 has 17 residues. Germline V CDR1 and CDR2: SGDLS, YYNGEE. The CDR3 DNA reads TGTGCCAGCAGCGGACTAGCGGGAGACGGAACCTACAATGAGCAGTTCTTC. It is translated as CASSGLAGDGTYNEQFF.

The chain carries TRBV7-9 and TRBJ1-1; the D is unclear. Per the germline V gene, CDR1 is SEHNR and CDR2 is FQNEAQ (reference sequence). This CDR3 contains 14 residues. Deletions cut 2 bases from V and 4 bases from J, with 11 bases between. The CDR3 DNA follows: TGTGCCAGCAGCTTAAAGGGTTCCCCCACTGAAGCTTTCTTT. Its protein product is CASSLKGSPTEAFF.

This chain joins TRBV7-9 and TRBJ2-5; D remains ambiguous. This CDR3 has 12 residues. The V gene lost 5 bases and the J gene lost 4 bases, with 8 bases spanning the gap. Germline V gives CDR1 SEHNR, CDR2 FQNEAQ (reference sequence). The CDR3 spells CASSPVIETQYF. CDR3 nucleotides: TGTGCCAGCAGCCCCGTGATAGAGACCCAGTACTTC.

J is TRBJ2-3 and V is TRBV4-1, with D possibly being TRBD1 or TRBD2 (5 bases each). The CDR3 covers 14 residues. Germline V lookup: CDR1 MGHRA, CDR2 YSYEKL. The V end was cut by 0 bases, the J end by 5 bases, with 9 bases between. The CDR3 sequence is CASSQERGQDTQYF. For the CDR3, the DNA is TGCGCCAGCAGCCAAGAGAGGGGCCAAGATACGCAGTATTTT.

V usage is TRBV29-1 and J usage is TRBJ1-2; 8 bases are a match to TRBD1. The CDR3 is 12 amino acids. With 5 bases clipped from V and 7 bases from J, the junction kept 6 bases outside the gene matches. The germline CDR1 and CDR2 sequences are SQVTM and ANQGSEA. CDR3 sequence (DNA): TGCAGCGTTTTGACAGGGGTGGGTGGCTACACCTTC. Protein product: CSVLTGVGGYTF.

The chain has TRBV7-8 and TRBJ2-7; D gene uncertain. In germline, CDR1 is SGHVS, CDR2 FQNEAQ. V gave up 5 bases and J gave up 2 bases, with 4 bases separating them. CDR3 length: 11 residues. The chain's CDR3 is CASSLTYEQYF. The CDR3, as DNA: TGTGCCAGCAGCCTAACCTACGAGCAGTACTTC.